Listed below are T cell receptor beta chains from one sample, sequenced in a study of shared clonotypes between healthy human individuals. Here immunoSEQ multiplex PCR was the method, and the copy in TCRdb shows in-frame clones only, minus some. The table records about 1.1 million clones, about 80% of them present only once. Sequencing was performed on memory CD4+ T cells from PBMCs. All receptors derive from a man aged 18 to 29 in good health. Some clones in this sample may be carry-over from other donors' samples. The CDR3 runs from the conserved cysteine through the conserved F or W. The order of the fields is J gene, D gene, clone size, V gene, CDR3 DNA, CDR3 protein. A D gene is named only where the DNA matches it firmly. Size is omitted from some rows. Given values are once, few, many or a class for expanded clones.

TRBJ2-5	.	.	TRBV7-2	TGTGCCAGCAGCTTAGCGGGAGGGGGGGTGAGAGCGACCCAGTACTTC	CASSLAGGGVRATQYF
TRBJ2-2	TRBD1	.	TRBV7-9	TGTGCCAGCAGCCAACGGACAGGGTACGACACCGGGGAGCTGTTTTTT	CASSQRTGYDTGELFF
TRBJ2-2	.	.	TRBV7-6	TGTGCCAGCAGCACGGGGACCGGGGAGCTGTTTTTT	CASSTGTGELFF
TRBJ2-7	.	.	TRBV7-2	TGTGCCAGCAGCCCCAGGCTAGTCACCTACGAGCAGTACTTC	CASSPRLVTYEQYF
TRBJ1-5	.	.	TRBV5-1	TGCGCCAGCAGCTTGGACCAGGGGAGCAATCAGCCCCAGCATTTT	CASSLDQGSNQPQHF
TRBJ1-5	TRBD1	.	TRBV7-9	TGTGCCAGCAGCTTAACAGGGGGGCATCAGCCCCAGCATTTT	CASSLTGGHQPQHF
TRBJ2-1	TRBD2	.	TRBV5-8	TGTGCCAGCAGCTTGGCACTGGGTAGCGGGAGGGGTCGCAATGAGCAGTTCTTC	CASSLALGSGRGRNEQFF
TRBJ2-5	TRBD2	few	TRBV7-9	TGTGCCAGCAGCTTAGATCTAGCGGCCTTTCAAGAGACCCAGTACTTC	CASSLDLAAFQETQYF
TRBJ1-1	.	.	TRBV7-2	TGTGCCAGCAGCCGGGACGGGGCCGGAAGGACTGAAGCTTTCTTT	CASSRDGAGRTEAFF
TRBJ2-1	.	.	TRBV11-2	TGTGCCAGCAGCTTAGTTAGCTACAATGAGCAGTTCTTC	CASSLVSYNEQFF
TRBJ2-1	TRBD2	.	TRBV10-3	TGTGCCATCAGTGAGGCAGCGGGAGGGTACAATGAGCAGTTCTTC	CAISEAAGGYNEQFF
TRBJ2-3	TRBD2	many	TRBV5-1	TGCGCCAGTTCCCCTAGCGGGAGGTCAGATACGCAGTATTTT	CASSPSGRSDTQYF
TRBJ2-1	TRBD2	.	TRBV6-5	TGTGCCAGCAGTTACATGGCGGGAGGGCCGGGAGAGCAGTTCTTC	CASSYMAGGPGEQFF
TRBJ2-1	.	.	TRBV7-3	TGTGCCAGCAGCTTACAATGGGGAGAGCAGTTCTTC	CASSLQWGEQFF
TRBJ2-1	TRBD2	.	TRBV7-8	TGTGCCAGCAGCCCAGCTAGCGGCTCCTACAATGAGCAGTTCTTC	CASSPASGSYNEQFF
TRBJ2-3	.	.	TRBV29-1	TGCAGCGCCCGGGCCCTTACGGGAGATACGCAGTATTTT	CSARALTGDTQYF
TRBJ2-5	.	once	TRBV28	TGTGCCAGCGGAATCGAAGGAGATCAAGAGACCCAGTACTTC	CASGIEGDQETQYF
TRBJ2-2	.	few	TRBV7-2	TGTGCCAGCACCCATCGAGGAGGGACGAACACCGGGGAGCTGTTTTTT	CASTHRGGTNTGELFF
TRBJ2-2	.	.	TRBV19	TGTGCCAGTAGTCCACGGACACGGAGAGGACTTGGGGAGCTGTTTTTT	CASSPRTRRGLGELFF
TRBJ2-7	TRBD2	many	TRBV5-6	TGTGCCAGCAGCCCGGATAGGCTAGCGGGAGATTGGTACGAGCAGTACTTC	CASSPDRLAGDWYEQYF
TRBJ2-7	TRBD2	.	TRBV29-1	TGCAGCGTTGAAGATCCGGGTAGCGGGAGTGTATTC	CSVEDPGSGSVF
TRBJ1-5	TRBD1	once	TRBV7-6	TGTGCCAGCAGCCGGGACAGGGAGGAGCAGCCCCAGCATTTT	CASSRDREEQPQHF
TRBJ1-1	.	.	TRBV19	TGTGCCAGTAGTATGGGTGCGGGGGCTGAAGCTTTCTTT	CASSMGAGAEAFF
TRBJ2-7	TRBD2	.	TRBV28	TGTGCCAGCAGTCCGCTGACAAGGACTAGCGGGACTCCATACGAGCAGTACTTC	CASSPLTRTSGTPYEQYF
TRBJ1-3	.	few	TRBV4-3	TGCGCCAGCAGCCCGACCGGTAGCTCTGGAAACACCATATATTTT	CASSPTGSSGNTIYF
TRBJ2-5	.	once	TRBV28	TGTGCCAGCAGTTTAGGACGGTCGCTGGAGACCCAGTACTTC	CASSLGRSLETQYF
TRBJ1-2	.	.	TRBV9	TGTGCCAGCAGCCCACGATCAGGGAATTACTATGGCTACACCTTC	CASSPRSGNYYGYTF
TRBJ2-7	.	few	TRBV27	TGTGCCAGCAGTCTTCTGGGTCAGGGCTCCGAGCAGTACTTC	CASSLLGQGSEQYF
TRBJ2-2	.	many	TRBV18	TGTGCCAGCTCACCACCCAATGCAGGGGCTACCACCGGGGAGCTGTTTTTT	CASSPPNAGATTGELFF
TRBJ2-7	.	.	TRBV7-5	TGTGTCAGAAGCTTAGTAATGTCTATCTGCGTGTCCTACGAGCAGTACTTC	CVRSLVMSICVSYEQYF
TRBJ2-2	TRBD1	once	TRBV19	TGTGCCAGTAGTTGGCAGGGGGCCACCGGGGAGCTGTTTTTT	CASSWQGATGELFF
TRBJ2-7	.	.	TRBV6-5	TGTGCCAGCCATCCACAGGGCTACGAGCAGTACTTC	CASHPQGYEQYF
TRBJ1-5	.	.	TRBV27	TGTGCCAGTAGGAAGGGGGGGAGTAACCAGCCCCAGCATTTT	CASRKGGSNQPQHF
TRBJ2-7	.	.	TRBV5-1	TGCGCCAGCAGCCTCTACGGGGACGAGCAGTACTTC	CASSLYGDEQYF
TRBJ1-2	.	few	TRBV30	TGTGCCTGGAGTCCGTCCGTAGGAGGCTACACCTTC	CAWSPSVGGYTF
TRBJ2-5	.	.	TRBV2	TGTGCCAGCAGTGAAAACAGGGAAGAGACCCAGTACTTC	CASSENREETQYF
TRBJ2-7	TRBD1	.	TRBV7-9	TGTGCCAGCAGCGGACAGGCTTCCCCCTTGAGCTCCTACGAGCAGTACTTC	CASSGQASPLSSYEQYF
TRBJ2-5	TRBD1	.	TRBV4-3	TGCGCCAGCAGCCAAGAAAGACAGGGGCTCTTAGAGACCCAGTACTTC	CASSQERQGLLETQYF
TRBJ1-5	.	few	TRBV30	TGTGCCTGGAGTTTGAGGGGGCCCCAGCATTTT	CAWSLRGPQHF
TRBJ1-4	.	.	TRBV30	TGTGCCTGGAGTAGGGGGGCTGTAACTAATGAAAAACTGTTTTTT	CAWSRGAVTNEKLFF
TRBJ2-2	TRBD1	.	TRBV5-1	TGCGCCAGCAGCTTGGGTTCCGGGACAGGAGGCACCGGGGAGCTGTTTTTT	CASSLGSGTGGTGELFF
TRBJ2-3	.	.	TRBV4-1	TGCGCCAGCAGCCGCCACTCGACTCGCTTGGGCACAGATACGCAGTATTTT	CASSRHSTRLGTDTQYF
TRBJ2-2	TRBD2	once	TRBV5-1	TGCGCCAGCAGCTTACTAGCGGCCGTTCCCCTACCTCACGGGGAGCTGTTTTTT	CASSLLAAVPLPHGELFF
TRBJ2-7	TRBD2	many	TRBV28	TGTGCCACCGAGTGGGCTAGCGGGAGCTCCTACGAGCAGTACTTC	CATEWASGSSYEQYF
TRBJ2-2	TRBD1	.	TRBV25-1	TGTGCCAGCAGCCAAACAGGGGGCTACACCGGGGAGCTGTTTTTT	CASSQTGGYTGELFF
TRBJ2-7	.	.	TRBV6-6	TGTGCCAGCAGTTATGACGCTGCCTACGAGCAGTACTTC	CASSYDAAYEQYF
TRBJ2-6	TRBD2	.	TRBV7-6	TGTGCCAGCAGCTCTCGGGGAGGGGCTGGGGCCAACGTCCTGACTTTC	CASSSRGGAGANVLTF
TRBJ2-5	.	.	TRBV4-1	TGCGCCAGCAGCCAAGGTTGGGTAGCCCGGGAGACCCAGTACTTC	CASSQGWVARETQYF
TRBJ2-5	.	.	TRBV5-5	TGTGCCAGCAGCTCACCCCTTGAGACCCAGTACTTC	CASSSPLETQYF
TRBJ2-2	.	.	TRBV2	TGTGCCAGCAGGAGGGGGGCGGGCACCGGGGAGCTGTTTTTT	CASRRGAGTGELFF
TRBJ1-2	TRBD1	once	TRBV6-1	TGTGCCAGCAGCCTTATGCCGGGACAGTACTATGGCTACACCTTC	CASSLMPGQYYGYTF
TRBJ2-1	.	.	TRBV19	TGTGCCAGTAGGCCCCCCAGCGCTTCCTACAATGAGCAGTTCTTC	CASRPPSASYNEQFF
TRBJ2-3	.	.	TRBV28	TGTGCCAGCAGCCGCCTGCCGGGAGGCACAGATACGCAGTATTTT	CASSRLPGGTDTQYF
TRBJ2-1	.	once	TRBV13	TGTGCCAGCAGACCAGGGACTTCACTCTACAATGAGCAGTTCTTC	CASRPGTSLYNEQFF
TRBJ1-5	.	few	TRBV7-9	TGTGCCAGCAGCCCCGCCGGGGGTAATAGGGGTCAGCCCCAGCATTTT	CASSPAGGNRGQPQHF
TRBJ2-1	TRBD1	once	TRBV7-9	TGTGCCAGCAGCCTGATTGGGACAGTTTCTGAGCAGTTCTTC	CASSLIGTVSEQFF
TRBJ2-6	.	.	TRBV14	TGTGCCAGCAGCCAAGATTGGGTTTATGGGTCTGGGGCCAACGTCCTGACTTTC	CASSQDWVYGSGANVLTF
TRBJ2-7	.	.	TRBV7-9	TGTGCCAGCCAAGACAGGCAAACCTACGAGCAGTACTTC	CASQDRQTYEQYF